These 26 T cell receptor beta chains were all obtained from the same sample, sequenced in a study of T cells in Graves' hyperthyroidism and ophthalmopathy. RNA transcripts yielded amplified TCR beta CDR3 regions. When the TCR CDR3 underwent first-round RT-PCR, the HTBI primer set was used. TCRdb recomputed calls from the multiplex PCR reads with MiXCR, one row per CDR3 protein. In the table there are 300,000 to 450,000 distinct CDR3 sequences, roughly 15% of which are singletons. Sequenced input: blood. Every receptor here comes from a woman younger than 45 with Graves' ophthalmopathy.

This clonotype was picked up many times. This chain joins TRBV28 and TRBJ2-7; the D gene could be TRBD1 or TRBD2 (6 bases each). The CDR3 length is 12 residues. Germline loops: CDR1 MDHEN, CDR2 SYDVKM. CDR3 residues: CAPLEGGYEQYF. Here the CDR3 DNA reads TGTGCGCCGCTGGAGGGGGGCTACGAGCAGTACTTC. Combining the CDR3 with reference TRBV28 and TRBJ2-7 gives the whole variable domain DVKVTQSSRYLVKRTGEKVFLECVQDMDHENMFWYRQDPGLGLRLIYFSYDVKMKEKGDIPEGYSVSREKKERFSLILESASTNQTSMYLCAPLEGGYEQYFGPGTRLTVT.

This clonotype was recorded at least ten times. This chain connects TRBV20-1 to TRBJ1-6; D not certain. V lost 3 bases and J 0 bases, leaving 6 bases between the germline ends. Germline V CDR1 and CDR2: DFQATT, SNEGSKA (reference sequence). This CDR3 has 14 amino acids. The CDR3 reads CSARSGSYNSPLHF. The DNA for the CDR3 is TGCAGTGCTAGGTCTGGCTCCTATAATTCACCCCTCCACTTT.

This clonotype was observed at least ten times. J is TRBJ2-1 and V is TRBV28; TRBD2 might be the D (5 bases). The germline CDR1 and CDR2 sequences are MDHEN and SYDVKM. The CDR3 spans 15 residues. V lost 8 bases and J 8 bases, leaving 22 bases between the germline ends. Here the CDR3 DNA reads TGTGCCAGCGACCCCACTAGAAAGGTACCCGATGAGCAGTTCTTC. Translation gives CASDPTRKVPDEQFF.

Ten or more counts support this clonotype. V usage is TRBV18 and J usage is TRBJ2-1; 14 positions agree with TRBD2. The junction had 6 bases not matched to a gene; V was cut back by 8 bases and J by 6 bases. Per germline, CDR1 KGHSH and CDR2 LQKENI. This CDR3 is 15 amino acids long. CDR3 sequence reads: CASTPTSGGANEQFF. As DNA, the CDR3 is TGTGCCAGCACCCCGACTAGCGGGGGGGCCAATGAGCAGTTCTTC. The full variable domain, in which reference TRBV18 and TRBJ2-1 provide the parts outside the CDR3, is NAGVMQNPRHLVRRRGQEARLRCSPMKGHSHVYWYRQLPEEGLKFMVYLQKENIIDESGMPKERFSAEFPKEGPSILRIQQVVRGDSAAYFCASTPTSGGANEQFFGPGTRLTVL.

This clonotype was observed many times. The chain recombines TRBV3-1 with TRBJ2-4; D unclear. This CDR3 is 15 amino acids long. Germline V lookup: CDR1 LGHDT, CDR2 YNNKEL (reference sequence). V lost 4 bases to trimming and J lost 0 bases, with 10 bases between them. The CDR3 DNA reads TGTGCCAGCAGCCCTCCCACCCTAGCCAAAAACATTCAGTACTTC. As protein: CASSPPTLAKNIQYF.

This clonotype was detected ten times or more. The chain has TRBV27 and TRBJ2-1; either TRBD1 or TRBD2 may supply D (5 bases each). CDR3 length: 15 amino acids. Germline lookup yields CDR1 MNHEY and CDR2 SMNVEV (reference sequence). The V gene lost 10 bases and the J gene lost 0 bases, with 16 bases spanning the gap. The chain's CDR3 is CATHYAGTSYNEQFF. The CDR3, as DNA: TGTGCCACCCATTATGCAGGGACCTCCTACAATGAGCAGTTCTTC.

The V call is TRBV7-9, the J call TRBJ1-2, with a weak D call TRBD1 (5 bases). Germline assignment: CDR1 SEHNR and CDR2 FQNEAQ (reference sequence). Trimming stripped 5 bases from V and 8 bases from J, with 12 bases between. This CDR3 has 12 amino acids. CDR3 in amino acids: CASSGGGRGYTF. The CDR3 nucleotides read TGTGCCAGCAGCGGGGGAGGGCGCGGCTACACCTTC.

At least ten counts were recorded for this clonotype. In nucleotides, the CDR3 is TGTGCCAGCAGTCCAATCGACAGATCCGGGACCCAGTACTTC. Encoded protein: CASSPIDRSGTQYF. This sequence joins TRBV7-8 and TRBJ2-5; D may be TRBD1 (5 bases). Per germline, CDR1 SGHVS and CDR2 FQNEAQ. The germline V and J ends were trimmed by 6 bases and 7 bases, with 18 bases remaining between them. The CDR3 loop spans 14 amino acids.

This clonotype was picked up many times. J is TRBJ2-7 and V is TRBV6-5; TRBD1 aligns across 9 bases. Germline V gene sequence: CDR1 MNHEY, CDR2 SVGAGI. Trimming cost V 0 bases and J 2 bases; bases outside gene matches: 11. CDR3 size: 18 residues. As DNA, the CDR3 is TGTGCCAGCAGTTACTCTAACCCCGCCGGGACAGGGCCCTACGAGCAGTACTTC. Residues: CASSYSNPAGTGPYEQYF.

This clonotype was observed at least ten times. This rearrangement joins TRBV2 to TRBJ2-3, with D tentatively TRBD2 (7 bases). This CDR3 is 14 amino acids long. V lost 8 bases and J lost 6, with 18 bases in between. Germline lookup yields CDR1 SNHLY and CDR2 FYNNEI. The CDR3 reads CASPLRGGADTQYF. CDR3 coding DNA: TGTGCCAGCCCCTTACGTGGGGGGGCCGATACGCAGTATTTT.

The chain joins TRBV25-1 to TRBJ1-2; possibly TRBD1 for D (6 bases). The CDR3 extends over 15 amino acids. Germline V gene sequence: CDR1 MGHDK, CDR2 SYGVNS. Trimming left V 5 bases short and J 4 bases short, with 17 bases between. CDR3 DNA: TGTGCCAGCAGTCCGCGACAGGTCCCGCTCTATGGCTACACCTTC. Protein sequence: CASSPRQVPLYGYTF.

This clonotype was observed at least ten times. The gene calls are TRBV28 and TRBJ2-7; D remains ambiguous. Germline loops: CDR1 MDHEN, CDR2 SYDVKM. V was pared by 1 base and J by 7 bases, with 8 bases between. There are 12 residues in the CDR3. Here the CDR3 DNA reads TGTGCCAGCAGTTTATTGGGAATTGAGCAGTACTTC. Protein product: CASSLLGIEQYF.

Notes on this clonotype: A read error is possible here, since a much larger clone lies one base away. CDR3 region: CASSRKGQHCEQYF. The CDR3 DNA follows: TGTGCCAGCAGCCGGAAGGGACAGCATTGCGAGCAGTACTTC. The chain carries TRBV7-9 and TRBJ2-7, with TRBD1 matching over 7 bases. Trimming took 5 bases from V and 6 from J; bases not matched to a gene: 10. The CDR3 consists of 14 residues. Germline assignment: CDR1 SEHNR and CDR2 FQNEAQ (reference sequence).

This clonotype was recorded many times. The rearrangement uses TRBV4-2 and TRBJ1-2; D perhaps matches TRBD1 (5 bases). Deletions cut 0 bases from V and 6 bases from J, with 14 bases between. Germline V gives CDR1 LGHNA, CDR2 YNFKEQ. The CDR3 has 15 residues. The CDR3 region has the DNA TGTGCCAGCAGCCAAGAATCGGCAGGGTCGGATGGCTACACCTTC. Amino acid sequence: CASSQESAGSDGYTF.

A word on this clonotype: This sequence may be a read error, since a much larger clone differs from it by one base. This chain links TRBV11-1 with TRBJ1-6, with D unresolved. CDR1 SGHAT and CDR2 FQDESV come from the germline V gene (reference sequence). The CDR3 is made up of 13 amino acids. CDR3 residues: CASSLADFSSLHF. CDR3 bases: TGTGCCAGCAGCTTAGCGGACTTTTCATCCCTCCACTTT.

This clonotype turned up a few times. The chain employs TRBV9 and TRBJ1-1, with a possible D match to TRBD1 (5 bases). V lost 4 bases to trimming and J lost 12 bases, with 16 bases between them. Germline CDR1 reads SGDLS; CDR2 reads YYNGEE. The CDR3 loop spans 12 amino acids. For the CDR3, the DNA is TGTGCCAGCAGCCTCGACGGGGGGGGAACTTTCTTT. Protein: CASSLDGGGTFF.

DNA of the CDR3: TGTGCCACCAGTGTTGGGGAGCTGTTTTTT. Translated, it gives CATSVGELFF. V usage is TRBV24-1 and J usage is TRBJ2-2; D is unclear. The CDR3 runs 10 residues. CDR1 is KGHDR and CDR2 is SFDVKD in the germline V gene. V lost 5 bases to trimming and J lost 8 bases, with 2 bases between them.

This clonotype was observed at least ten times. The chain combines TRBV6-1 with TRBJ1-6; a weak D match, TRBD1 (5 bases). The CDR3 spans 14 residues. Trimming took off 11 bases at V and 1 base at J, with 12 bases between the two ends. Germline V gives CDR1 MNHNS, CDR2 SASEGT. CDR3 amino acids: CALGARSYNSPLHF. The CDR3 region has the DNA TGTGCCCTAGGGGCGCGGTCCTATAATTCACCCCTCCACTTT.

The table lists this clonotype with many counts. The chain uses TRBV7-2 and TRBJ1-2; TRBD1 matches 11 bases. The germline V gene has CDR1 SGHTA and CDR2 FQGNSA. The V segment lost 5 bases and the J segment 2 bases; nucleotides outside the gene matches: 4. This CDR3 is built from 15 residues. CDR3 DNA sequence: TGTGCCAGCAGCGTAGGACAGGGGGCCAACTATGGCTACACCTTC. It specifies CASSVGQGANYGYTF.

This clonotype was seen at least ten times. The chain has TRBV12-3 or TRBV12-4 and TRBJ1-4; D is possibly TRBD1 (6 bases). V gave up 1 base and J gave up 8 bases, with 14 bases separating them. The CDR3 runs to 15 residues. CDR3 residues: CASSLENRVWEKLFF. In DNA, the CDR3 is TGTGCCAGCAGTTTAGAAAACAGGGTCTGGGAAAAACTGTTTTTT.

The CDR3 nucleotides are TGCGCCAGCAGCCAAGTGGTCCGGAGCACAGATACGCAGTATTTT. Protein: CASSQVVRSTDTQYF. The chain has TRBV4-1 and TRBJ2-3; D is uncertain. The V end was cut by 1 base, the J end by 0 bases, with 8 bases between. The CDR3 consists of 15 residues. Germline lookup yields CDR1 MGHRA and CDR2 YSYEKL.

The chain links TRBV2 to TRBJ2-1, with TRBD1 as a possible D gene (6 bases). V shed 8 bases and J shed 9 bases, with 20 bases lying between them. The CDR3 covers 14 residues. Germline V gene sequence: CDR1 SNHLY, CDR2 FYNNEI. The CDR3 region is CASGDNPATGEQFF. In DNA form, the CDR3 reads TGTGCCAGCGGGGACAATCCCGCCACGGGTGAGCAGTTCTTC.

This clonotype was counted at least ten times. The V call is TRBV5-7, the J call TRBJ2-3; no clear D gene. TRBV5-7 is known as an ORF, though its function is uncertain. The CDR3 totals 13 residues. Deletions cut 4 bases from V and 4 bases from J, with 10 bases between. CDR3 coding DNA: TGTGCCAGCAGCCTCCAGGCGGCAGATACGCAGTATTTT. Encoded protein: CASSLQAADTQYF.

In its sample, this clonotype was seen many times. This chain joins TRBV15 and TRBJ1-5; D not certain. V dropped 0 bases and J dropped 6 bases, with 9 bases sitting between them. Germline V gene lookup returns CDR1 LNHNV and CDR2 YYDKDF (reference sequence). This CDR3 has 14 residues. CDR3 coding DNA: TGTGCCACCAGCAGAGATAGTGTAAGTCAGCCCCAGCATTTT. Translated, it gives CATSRDSVSQPQHF.

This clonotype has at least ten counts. The CDR3 region is CATSRDFAYEQYF. The CDR3 DNA reads as TGTGCCACCAGCAGAGATTTCGCCTACGAGCAGTACTTC. The gene calls are TRBV15 and TRBJ2-7, with D hard to call. The CDR3 spans 13 residues. Germline V gives CDR1 LNHNV, CDR2 YYDKDF (reference sequence). Trimming removed 0 bases from V and 2 bases from J, with 5 bases in between. Based on the CDR3 plus reference TRBV15 and TRBJ2-7, the full variable domain is DAMVIQNPRYQVTQFGKPVTLSCSQTLNHNVMYWYQQKSSQAPKLLFHYYDKDFNNEADTPDNFQSRRPNTSFCFLDIRSPGLGDTAMYLCATSRDFAYEQYFGPGTRLTVT.

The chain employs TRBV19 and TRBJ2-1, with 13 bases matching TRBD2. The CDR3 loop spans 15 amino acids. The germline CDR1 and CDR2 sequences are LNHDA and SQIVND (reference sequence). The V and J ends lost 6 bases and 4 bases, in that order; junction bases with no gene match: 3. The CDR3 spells CASRTSGGMYNEQFF. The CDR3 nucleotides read TGTGCCAGTAGGACTAGCGGGGGGATGTACAATGAGCAGTTCTTC.